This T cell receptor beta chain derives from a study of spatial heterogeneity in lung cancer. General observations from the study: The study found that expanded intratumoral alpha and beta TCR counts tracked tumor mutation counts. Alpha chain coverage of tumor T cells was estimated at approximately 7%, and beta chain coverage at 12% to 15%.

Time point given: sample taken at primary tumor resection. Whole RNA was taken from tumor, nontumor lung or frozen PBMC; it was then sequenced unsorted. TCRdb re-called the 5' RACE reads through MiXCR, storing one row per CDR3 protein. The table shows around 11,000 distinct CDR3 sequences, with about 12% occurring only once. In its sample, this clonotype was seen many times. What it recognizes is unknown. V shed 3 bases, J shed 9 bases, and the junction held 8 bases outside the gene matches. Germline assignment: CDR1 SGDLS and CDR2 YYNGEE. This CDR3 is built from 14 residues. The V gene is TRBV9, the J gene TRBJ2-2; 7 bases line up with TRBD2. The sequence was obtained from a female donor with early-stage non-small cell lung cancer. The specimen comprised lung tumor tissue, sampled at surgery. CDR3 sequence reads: CASSADSSGRELFF. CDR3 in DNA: TGTGCCAGCAGCGCAGACTCTAGCGGCAGGGAGCTGTTTTTT.